This T cell receptor (beta chain) was sequenced in a study of blood T cell repertoires in COVID-19. In the study overall: The analysed material was cDNA or gDNA that came from T cells, B-cell-depleted T cells, or PBMCs.

Original methodology: Amplification with reference gene primers provided the estimates of nucleated cell counts. This table comes from immunoSEQ multiplex PCR, and its TCRdb copy is limited to in-frame clones, with some not included. The V and J calls and clone size were taken over from that table, and D and trimming were inferred from the DNA. The sample has 150,000 to 200,000 clones; 83% are singletons. Per germline, CDR1 LGHNA and CDR2 YNFKEQ. This CDR3 comprises 14 residues. Trimming took 5 bases from V and 3 from J; bases not matched to a gene: 5. Sequenced sample: peripheral blood. The TCR comes from a human donor in a cohort sampled during active COVID-19. The V and J genes are TRBV4-2 and TRBJ1-2, with TRBD1 matching 8 bases. The CDR3 loop is CASSTQGAYYGYTF. The CDR3 coding sequence is TGTGCCAGCAGCACTCAGGGGGCCTACTATGGCTACACCTTC.